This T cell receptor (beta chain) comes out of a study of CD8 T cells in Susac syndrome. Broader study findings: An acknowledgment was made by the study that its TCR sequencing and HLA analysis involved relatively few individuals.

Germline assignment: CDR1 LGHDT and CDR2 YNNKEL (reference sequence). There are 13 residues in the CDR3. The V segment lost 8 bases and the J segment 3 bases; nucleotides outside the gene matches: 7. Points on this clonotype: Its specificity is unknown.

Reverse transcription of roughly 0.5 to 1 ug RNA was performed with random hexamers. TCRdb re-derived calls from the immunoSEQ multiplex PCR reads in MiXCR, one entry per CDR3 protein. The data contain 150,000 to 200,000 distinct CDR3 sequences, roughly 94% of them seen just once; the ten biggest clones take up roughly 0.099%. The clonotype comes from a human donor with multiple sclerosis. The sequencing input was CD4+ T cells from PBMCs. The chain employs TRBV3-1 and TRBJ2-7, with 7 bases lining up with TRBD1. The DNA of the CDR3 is TGTGCCAGCGGTCGACAGGGAAACTACGAGCAGTACTTC. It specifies CASGRQGNYEQYF.